These 19 T cell receptor beta chains share one sample of origin, sequenced in a study of blood T cell repertoires in COVID-19. Sequencing used immunoSEQ multiplex PCR; TCRdb keeps in-frame clones, though not all of them. The sample shows 50,000 to 60,000 clones, 89% of them seen only once. The sequencing input was peripheral blood. Receptor source: a man aged 60 to 75 with acute or convalescent COVID-19.

The chain is built from TRBV4-1 and TRBJ1-2; 8 bases are shared with TRBD1. Per the germline V gene, CDR1 is MGHRA and CDR2 is YSYEKL. This CDR3 has 17 residues. V shed 1 base and J 1 base; nucleotides not matched to a gene: 8. The CDR3 bases are TGCGCCAGCAGCCAAGCTGCTAACAGGGGGAATAACTATGGCTACACCTTC. Translating gives CASSQAANRGNNYGYTF.

V is TRBV7-2 and J is TRBJ2-3; 7 positions agree with TRBD1. Trimming cost V 1 base and J 0 bases; bases outside gene matches: 7. The CDR3 has 17 residues. Per the germline V gene, CDR1 is SGHTA and CDR2 is FQGNSA. The DNA of the CDR3 is TGTGCCAGCAGCTTAGATAGGGGGACAGCTAGCACAGATACGCAGTATTTT. Translating gives CASSLDRGTASTDTQYF.

The rearrangement joins TRBV6-2 or TRBV6-3 to TRBJ2-7; D is possibly TRBD1 (6 bases). CDR1 and CDR2 (germline): MNHEY, SVGEGT. V gave up 2 bases and J gave up 1 base, with 12 bases separating them. CDR3 length equals 15 residues. The CDR3 reads CASSYLRGASYEQYF. The CDR3 nucleotides read TGTGCCAGCAGTTACCTCAGGGGCGCTTCCTACGAGCAGTACTTC.

The V gene is TRBV7-8, the J gene TRBJ1-1, with no clear D. The CDR3 extends over 13 amino acids. Per the germline V gene, CDR1 is SGHVS and CDR2 is FQNEAQ. Trimming shortened V by 7 bases and J by 2 bases, and 11 bases separated the two germline ends. CDR3 nucleotide sequence: TGTGCCAGCAAGGAGTTTTCAAACACTGAAGCTTTCTTT. Its protein product is CASKEFSNTEAFF.

This clone was picked up a small number of times. The genes are TRBV2 and TRBJ2-3, with 7 bases that match TRBD2. This CDR3 comprises 15 residues. The J segment lost 3 bases and the V segment lost 2 bases, leaving 5 bases of the junction unmatched. Germline loops: CDR1 SNHLY, CDR2 FYNNEI. The CDR3 coding sequence is TGTGCCAGCAGTGAACGGCGGGGAGGGACAGATACGCAGTATTTT. This codes for CASSERRGGTDTQYF.

The chain has TRBV10-3 and TRBJ2-3, with D possibly TRBD2 on 7 matching bases. Deletions cut 3 bases from V and 5 bases from J, with 12 bases between. This CDR3 region has 14 residues. CDR1 is ENHRY, CDR2 SYGVKD, per germline. CDR3 in amino acids: CAISEGGAKDTQYF. The DNA for the CDR3 is TGTGCCATCAGTGAAGGGGGGGCCAAAGATACGCAGTATTTT.

The V gene is TRBV30, the J gene TRBJ1-1, with D possibly TRBD1 on 6 matching bases. The germline V gene has CDR1 GTSNPN and CDR2 SVGIG (reference sequence). This CDR3 contains 13 residues. The chain's CDR3 is CACRPGVHTEAFF. The CDR3 DNA reads as TGTGCTTGTAGACCAGGGGTACACACTGAAGCTTTCTTT. The full variable domain, completed using reference TRBV30 and TRBJ1-1, is SQTIHQWPATLVQPVGSPLSLECTVEGTSNPNLYWYRQAAGRGLQLLFYSVGIGQISSEVPQNLSASRPQDRQFILSSKKLLLSDSGFYLCACRPGVHTEAFFGQGTRLTVV.

This chain connects TRBV7-9 to TRBJ2-3, with TRBD2 matching over 15 bases. The J segment lost 3 bases and the V segment lost 5 bases, leaving 3 bases of the junction unmatched. Germline CDR1 SEHNR, CDR2 FQNEAQ (reference sequence). The CDR3 has 16 residues. The CDR3 region has the DNA TGTGCCAGCAGCCACGGACTAGCGGGGGGGACAGATACGCAGTATTTT. Its translation is CASSHGLAGGTDTQYF.

A single count supports this clone. The chain joins TRBV5-1 to TRBJ2-5; tentatively, D is TRBD1 (6 bases). From germline, CDR1 is SGHRS and CDR2 YFSETQ. Trimming cost V 0 bases and J 4 bases, with 13 bases left between them. This CDR3 has 15 amino acids. The CDR3 protein is CASSLEVAGVETQYF. In DNA form, the CDR3 reads TGCGCCAGCAGCTTGGAAGTGGCAGGGGTAGAGACCCAGTACTTC.

V and J are TRBV6-5 and TRBJ1-1; TRBD1 matches 7 bases. The CDR3 sequence is 15 residues long. Trimming cost V 2 bases and J 0 bases; bases outside gene matches: 3. Per germline, CDR1 MNHEY and CDR2 SVGAGI. Here the CDR3 DNA reads TGTGCCAGCAGTTACCGGGGACAGTTGAACACTGAAGCTTTCTTT. Protein: CASSYRGQLNTEAFF.

Written as DNA, the CDR3 is TGTGCCAGCAGCGCCACCGGGGCCTACAATGAGCAGTTCTTC. Translated, it gives CASSATGAYNEQFF. The gene calls are TRBV5-6 and TRBJ2-1, with a weak D call TRBD2 (5 bases). CDR1 SGHDT and CDR2 YYEEEE come from the germline V gene. CDR3 size: 14 residues. Trimming took off 4 bases at V and 2 bases at J, with 10 bases between the two ends.

The chain combines TRBV29-1 with TRBJ2-7, with TRBD1 matching over 11 bases. J gave up 8 bases and V 2 bases, and 5 bases lay outside the gene matches. CDR1 and CDR2 (germline): SQVTM, ANQGSEA. CDR3 length: 13 amino acids. CDR3 loop: CSVELGTGGKQYF. The CDR3 DNA reads as TGCAGCGTTGAACTTGGGACAGGGGGAAAGCAGTACTTC.

This clone was picked up one time. The rearrangement uses TRBV14 and TRBJ2-5; TRBD1 agrees at 7 bases. The germline V gene encodes CDR1 SGHDN and CDR2 FVKESK. The V and J ends lost 0 bases and 5 bases, in that order; junction bases with no gene match: 21. This CDR3 spans 20 amino acids. CDR3 in DNA: TGTGCCAGCAGCCAAGATCCTTCAGGGGGTTGGGGTAGCATGATGGAGACCCAGTACTTC. Protein: CASSQDPSGGWGSMMETQYF.

This chain uses TRBV19 with TRBJ1-1, with D unclear. In germline, CDR1 is LNHDA, CDR2 SQIVND (reference sequence). The V gene lost 7 bases and the J gene lost 5 bases, with 11 bases spanning the gap. The CDR3 contains 12 residues. Here the CDR3 reads CASTRYFTEAFF. The CDR3 DNA sequence: TGTGCCAGTACCCGCTACTTTACTGAAGCTTTCTTT.

The V gene is TRBV18, the J gene TRBJ1-5, with D unresolved. The CDR3 is made up of 15 amino acids. Per germline, CDR1 KGHSH and CDR2 LQKENI. Trimming pared 6 bases from V and 3 bases from J, leaving 15 bases between. CDR3 loop: CASSLLSEANQPQHF. In nucleotides, the CDR3 is TGTGCCAGCTCCCTACTCTCGGAGGCCAATCAGCCCCAGCATTTT.

The chain links TRBV2 to TRBJ2-5; TRBD1 might be the D (6 bases). The germline gives CDR1 SNHLY, CDR2 FYNNEI. The CDR3 contains 13 residues. The ends were cut back, 7 bases at V and 3 bases at J, with 12 bases in the middle. The DNA of the CDR3 is TGTGCCAGCAATTCAGGGACAAAAGAGACCCAGTACTTC. This sequence encodes CASNSGTKETQYF.

This rearrangement joins TRBV3-1 (or the pseudogene TRBV3-2) to TRBJ1-1, with 7 nucleotides matching TRBD1. Trimming at V came to 1 base and at J to 0 bases, leaving 5 bases not matched to a gene. CDR1 is LGHDT and CDR2 is YNNKEL in the germline V gene (reference sequence). CDR3 length: 16 amino acids. CDR3 in amino acids: CASSQGRTGLNTEAFF. The CDR3 region has the DNA TGTGCCAGCAGCCAAGGGCGGACAGGTCTGAACACTGAAGCTTTCTTT.

This clone was detected a few times. J is TRBJ1-1 and V is TRBV5-1; D is undetermined. The CDR3 is 14 residues long. Trimming left V 4 bases short and J 3 bases short, with 13 bases between. Germline CDR1 reads SGHRS; CDR2 reads YFSETQ. The CDR3 DNA is TGCGCCAGCAGCCGGGGAGGCGTGGACACTGAAGCTTTCTTT. Protein product: CASSRGGVDTEAFF.

Concerning this clone itself: Other DNA sequences in this specimen translate into the identical CDR3. V usage is TRBV11-3 and J usage is TRBJ2-3; no reliable D call. With 3 bases removed from V and 0 bases from J, the gap between germline ends came to 7 bases. Germline CDR1 and CDR2: SGHNT and YENEEA. The CDR3 is 14 residues long. In nucleotides, the CDR3 is TGTGCCAGCAGCTTGACAAGTAGCACAGATACGCAGTATTTT. Protein product: CASSLTSSTDTQYF.